This TCR beta chain came from a study of blood T cells in healthy people across ages. Trimming cost V 5 bases and J 4 bases, with 11 bases left between them. Germline V gene data show CDR1 as DFQATT and CDR2 as SNEGSKA (reference sequence). This CDR3 has 12 amino acids. General study results and limits: Among T cells, TCR beta diversity per million cells dropped roughly linearly as age rose.

Alongside a J-beta primer mix, a sample-barcoded 5' primer served in a second PCR lasting roughly 6 to 11 cycles. Every single cDNA molecule received a tag from a template-switch adaptor with 12 random nucleotides. Using its own MiXCR run on the 5' RACE reads, TCRdb lists one record per CDR3 protein. Counted here are about 650,000 distinct CDR3 sequences, 45% to 60% occurring once; the ten biggest clones make up around an eighth. About this clonotype itself: Its antigen remains unidentified.

Sequencing was done on a sample of blood. This sequence originates from a woman older than 75 in good health. V is TRBV20-1 and J is TRBJ2-5, with TRBD1 as a possible D gene (5 bases). CDR3 nucleotides: TGCAGTGCTTGGACAAGCGCAGAGACCCAGTACTTC. Protein product: CSAWTSAETQYF.